Listed here are 11 T cell receptor beta chains from one sample, sequenced in a study of shared clonotypes between healthy human individuals. Produced via immunoSEQ multiplex PCR; TCRdb's table is partial and in-frame only. The repertoire holds 110,000 or so clones, with roughly 70% as singletons. Sequenced material: memory CD8+ T cells sorted from blood. The sample's subset: CD45RO+ cells pooled with CCR7-negative TemRA cells. These TCRs come from a woman aged 25 to 39 in good health.

This chain connects TRBV30 to TRBJ2-7; D might be TRBD1 or TRBD2, each matching 5 bases. Germline V gene data show CDR1 as GTSNPN and CDR2 as SVGIG (reference sequence). The CDR3 totals 11 residues. Deletions cut 0 bases from V and 7 bases from J, with 7 bases between. The CDR3 nucleotides read TGTGCCTGGAGTGTAGAGGGGGAGCAGTACTTC. Its translation is CAWSVEGEQYF. The full variable domain, rest sourced from reference TRBV30 and TRBJ2-7, is SQTIHQWPATLVQPVGSPLSLECTVEGTSNPNLYWYRQAAGRGLQLLFYSVGIGQISSEVPQNLSASRPQDRQFILSSKKLLLSDSGFYLCAWSVEGEQYFGPGTRLTVT.

The J gene is TRBJ1-1, the V gene TRBV7-8; 7 nucleotides agree with TRBD1. V lost 4 bases, J lost 0 bases, and 5 bases stayed unmatched. The CDR3 sequence is 15 residues long. Per germline, CDR1 SGHVS and CDR2 FQNEAQ. The DNA of the CDR3 is TGTGCCAGCAGCTCGTCACAGGGGATGAACACTGAAGCTTTCTTT. Its protein product is CASSSSQGMNTEAFF. Combining the CDR3 with reference TRBV7-8 and TRBJ1-1 gives the whole variable domain GAGVSQSPRYKVAKRGQDVALRCDPISGHVSLFWYQQALGQGPEFLTYFQNEAQLDKSGLPSDRFFAERPEGSVSTLKIQRTQQEDSAVYLCASSSSQGMNTEAFFGQGTRLTVV.

As regards this clone: A much larger clone lies one base from this, so it may be a read error. The chain uses TRBV5-2 and TRBJ1-3. TRBV5-2 is given as a pseudogene. The CDR3 loop spans 15 amino acids. CDR3 in amino acids: CASSQDLGHGNTIYF. CDR3 DNA sequence: TGTGCCAGCAGCCAAGATCTTGGTCACGGAAACACCATATATTTT.

The chain uses TRBV7-9 and TRBJ1-4; TRBD1 might be the D (5 bases). This CDR3 region has 18 residues. CDR1 and CDR2 (germline): SEHNR, FQNEAQ (reference sequence). With 4 bases removed from V and 0 bases from J, the gap between germline ends came to 18 bases. For the CDR3, the DNA is TGTGCCAGCAGCTCCTCTTCATGGGGCCGAACAACTAATGAAAAACTGTTTTTT. This translates into CASSSSSWGRTTNEKLFF. Full variable domain (rest looked up from reference TRBV7-9 and TRBJ1-4): DTGVSQNPRHKITKRGQNVTFRCDPISEHNRLYWYRQTLGQGPEFLTYFQNEAQLEKSRLLSDRFSAERPKGSFSTLEIQRTEQGDSAMYLCASSSSSWGRTTNEKLFFGSGTQLSVL.

This chain connects TRBV30 to TRBJ1-1; D is ambiguous. The V and J ends lost 1 base and 2 bases respectively, with 5 bases between them. The germline V gene has CDR1 GTSNPN and CDR2 SVGIG (reference sequence). The CDR3 is 12 residues long. In nucleotides, the CDR3 is TGTGCCTGGAGTGAAGATAACACTGAAGCTTTCTTT. Translated, it gives CAWSEDNTEAFF.

The chain carries TRBV6-1 and TRBJ2-5, with 7 bases that match TRBD1. CDR3 length: 14 amino acids. Germline CDR1 and CDR2: MNHNS and SASEGT. V lost 4 bases, J lost 5 bases, and 7 bases stayed unmatched. CDR3 nucleotides: TGTGCCAGCAGTGCCGGGACAGAGCCGGAGACCCAGTACTTC. This codes for CASSAGTEPETQYF.

The chain combines TRBV7-9 with TRBJ2-3; D is unclear. CDR3 length equals 15 residues. The V gene's germline CDR1 is SEHNR and CDR2 FQNEAQ (reference sequence). V was clipped by 4 bases and J by 1 base, with 12 bases between them. For the CDR3, the DNA is TGTGCCAGCAGCTCCCCAGACGGACGCACAGATACGCAGTATTTT. Its protein product is CASSSPDGRTDTQYF.

The rearrangement joins TRBV15 to TRBJ1-1; a possible D gene is TRBD1 (6 bases). The CDR3 is 16 residues long. Trimming took 1 base from V and 3 from J, leaving 15 bases between them. CDR1 is LNHNV, CDR2 YYDKDF, per germline (reference sequence). CDR3 in DNA: TGTGCCACCAGCAGAGGACAGGTCCTCGGGGACACTGAAGCTTTCTTT. It translates to CATSRGQVLGDTEAFF.

This clone was found a few times. V usage is TRBV7-8 and J usage is TRBJ2-7; perhaps D is TRBD1 or TRBD2 (5 bases each). V was trimmed by 4 bases and J by 6 bases, leaving 19 bases between them. Germline V gene data show CDR1 as SGHVS and CDR2 as FQNEAQ. The CDR3 extends over 15 amino acids. The CDR3 DNA sequence: TGTGCCAGCAGCTCGGGGTGGGACCAAAGCAGCGAGCAGTACTTC. This codes for CASSSGWDQSSEQYF.

This clone was counted a few times. The rearrangement joins TRBV15 to TRBJ2-2; 8 bases are shared with TRBD2. This CDR3 spans 15 amino acids. V lost 4 bases to trimming and J lost 7 bases; unmatched junction nucleotides: 8. CDR1 LNHNV and CDR2 YYDKDF come from the germline V gene (reference sequence). Written as DNA, the CDR3 is TGTGCCACCAGCACGGGGCGGGAGGTTGTCGGGGAGCTGTTTTTT. Amino acid sequence: CATSTGREVVGELFF.

This sequence joins TRBV29-1 and TRBJ1-1; D is possibly TRBD1 (6 bases). V gave up 3 bases and J gave up 0 bases, with 17 bases separating them. Germline CDR1 SQVTM, CDR2 ANQGSEA. The CDR3 length is 16 residues. In DNA form, the CDR3 reads TGCAGCGTTGATATCGGCTGGGGGCGCATGAACACTGAAGCTTTCTTT. The encoded protein is CSVDIGWGRMNTEAFF. Based on the CDR3 plus reference TRBV29-1 and TRBJ1-1, the full variable domain is SAVISQKPSRDICQRGTSLTIQCQVDSQVTMMFWYRQQPGQSLTLIATANQGSEATYESGFVIDKFPISRPNLTFSTLTVSNMSPEDSSIYLCSVDIGWGRMNTEAFFGQGTRLTVV.